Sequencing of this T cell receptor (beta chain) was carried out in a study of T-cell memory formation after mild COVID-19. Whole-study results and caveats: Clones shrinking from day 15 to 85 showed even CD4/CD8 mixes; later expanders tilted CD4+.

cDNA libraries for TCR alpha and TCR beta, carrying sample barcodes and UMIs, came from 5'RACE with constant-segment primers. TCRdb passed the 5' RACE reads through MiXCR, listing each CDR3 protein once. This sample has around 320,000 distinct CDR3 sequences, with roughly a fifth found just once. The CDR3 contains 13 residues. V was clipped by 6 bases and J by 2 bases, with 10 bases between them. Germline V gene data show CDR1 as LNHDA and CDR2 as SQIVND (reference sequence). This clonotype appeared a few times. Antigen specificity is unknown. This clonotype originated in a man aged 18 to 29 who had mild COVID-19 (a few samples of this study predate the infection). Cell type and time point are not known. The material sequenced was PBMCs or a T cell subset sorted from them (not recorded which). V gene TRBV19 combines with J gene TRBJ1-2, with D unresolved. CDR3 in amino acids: CASRTAVNYGYTF. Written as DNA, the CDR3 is TGTGCCAGTAGGACGGCGGTAAACTATGGCTACACCTTC.